This is a list of T cell receptor beta chains from one sample in a study of cytomegalovirus exposure and HLA in healthy donors. This table comes from immunoSEQ multiplex PCR, and its TCRdb copy is limited to in-frame clones, with some not included. The data contain more than 65,000 clones, 90% to 95% of them singletons. Sequenced sample: PBMCs. These receptors originate from a man aged 18 to 29 in good health and CMV-seronegative. Both conserved end residues are part of each CDR3. Each record gives: D gene, J gene, V gene, clone size, CDR3 DNA, CDR3 protein. A D gene is named only where the DNA matches it firmly. Expanded clones are given a class, and other clones once, few, many or no size at all.

>.|TRBJ2-7|TRBV14|.
TGTGCCAGCAGCCAAGTATCTCGGAAGTGGGACTCACAGTACTTC
CASSQVSRKWDSQYF
>TRBD1|TRBJ2-3|TRBV7-9|.
TGTGCCAGCAGCCGGAGGACAGGACCCCGCACAGATACGCAGTATTTT
CASSRRTGPRTDTQYF
>.|TRBJ1-6|TRBV30|.
TGTGCCTGGAAAGTCAGCTATAATTCACCCCTCCACTTT
CAWKVSYNSPLHF
>.|TRBJ2-6|TRBV11-3|once
TGTGCCAGCTCCCTTGGGACAGGGGCCAACGTCCTGACTTTC
CASSLGTGANVLTF
>.|TRBJ1-1|TRBV10-3|once
TGTGCCATCAGTGAGTCTGTGGCGGGAAGAGGCTTCTTT
CAISESVAGRGFF
>.|TRBJ2-5|TRBV11-2|.
TGTGCCAGCAGCTTAGTTAGTCAAGAGACCCAGTACTTC
CASSLVSQETQYF
>.|TRBJ2-1|TRBV7-2|.
TGTGCCAGCAGCCCGCGGACTGGAAGCTACTACAATGAGCAGTTCTTC
CASSPRTGSYYNEQFF
>TRBD1|TRBJ1-1|TRBV9|.
TGTGCCATCGGGAGTAGGGGGCTCGTGTCTGAAGCTTTCTTT
CAIGSRGLVSEAFF
>.|TRBJ1-4|TRBV25-1|.
TGTGCCAGCAGTCCGGACAGCCTCCCTGAAAAACTGTTTTTT
CASSPDSLPEKLFF
>.|TRBJ1-1|TRBV28|.
TGTGCCAGCAGTTTACAGGGATTGGCCAAGGACACTGAAGCTTTCTTT
CASSLQGLAKDTEAFF
>.|TRBJ1-5|TRBV7-8|few
TGTGCCAGCAGCTATGCCCCGGGTCAGCCCCAGCATTTT
CASSYAPGQPQHF
>TRBD1|TRBJ1-1|TRBV12-5|.
TGTGCTAGTGGTTTGGTAATCAGGGGGCGACCTGAAGCTTTCTTT
CASGLVIRGRPEAFF
>TRBD2|TRBJ2-1|TRBV10-3|.
TGTGCCATCAGGGCCTCGGGACTAGCGGGAGTTCGGCAGTTCTTC
CAIRASGLAGVRQFF
>TRBD1|TRBJ2-7|TRBV6-6|once
TGTGCCAGCAGTTACCCCGGACAGGGGGCCACCTACGAGCAGTACTTC
CASSYPGQGATYEQYF
>.|TRBJ2-5|TRBV6-5|.
TGTGCCAGCAGTGCGCAAGAGACCCAGTACTTC
CASSAQETQYF
>.|TRBJ1-2|TRBV10-3|.
TGTGCCATCAGGATGACAGAAGACTATGGCTACACCTTC
CAIRMTEDYGYTF
>TRBD1|TRBJ2-1|TRBV6-4|.
TGTGCCAGCAGTGAGGGACAGGGAGGCAATGAGCAGTTCTTC
CASSEGQGGNEQFF
>TRBD1|TRBJ1-5|TRBV18|.
TGTGCCAGCTCACCAAGGGGACAGGGGGCAGGGAGCAATCAGCCCCAGCATTTT
CASSPRGQGAGSNQPQHF
>.|TRBJ2-5|TRBV7-3|.
TGTGCCAGCAGCTTGGGACACCGGGGCCTTGTAGAGACCCAGTACTTC
CASSLGHRGLVETQYF
>.|TRBJ2-7|TRBV11-2|.
TGTGCCAGCAGCATAGGCAGGGTTGGCGAGCAGTACTTC
CASSIGRVGEQYF
>.|TRBJ2-1|TRBV4-1|.
TGCGCCAGCAGCCAAGTGGGCCAGGCCGTCTACAATGAGCAGTTCTTC
CASSQVGQAVYNEQFF
>TRBD1|TRBJ1-2|TRBV27|.
TGTGCCAGCAGTCCACGACAGGGTAGTGGCTATGGCTACACCTTC
CASSPRQGSGYGYTF
>.|TRBJ2-1|TRBV6-1|.
TGTGCCAGCAGTGTAGGGGAATTCAATGAGCAGTTCTTC
CASSVGEFNEQFF